The sequence of this TCR beta chain was determined in a study of OX40 agonist ivuxolimab in advanced cancers. Study-wide background: Of the patients, three showed partial responses, one with hepatocellular carcinoma and two with cutaneous melanoma. Study-wide results and limits: CD4+ and CD8+ blood T cells expanded clonally by week 6 at 0.1 to 3.0 mg/kg.

Sequencing used immunoSEQ multiplex PCR; TCRdb keeps in-frame clones, though not all of them. Among approximately 90,000 clones, 89% were seen once, and the ten largest hold approximately 0.36%. Between the trimmed V and J ends, which lost 5 bases and 2 bases, there was a span of 13 bases. The CDR3 sequence is 14 residues long. In germline, CDR1 is ENHRY, CDR2 SYGVKD. Concerning this clone: The antigen is unknown.

The clonotype comes from an adult with an advanced solid tumor such as melanoma, head and neck, liver or kidney cancer. This specimen consisted of CD4+ or CD8+ T cells sorted from blood, obtained in a trial of the OX40 agonist ivuxolimab. V usage is TRBV10-3 and J usage is TRBJ2-7, with D perhaps matching TRBD2 (6 bases). The CDR3 DNA follows: TGTGCCATCAGTATCGCGGGAACGGCCTACGAGCAGTACTTC. It translates to CAISIAGTAYEQYF.